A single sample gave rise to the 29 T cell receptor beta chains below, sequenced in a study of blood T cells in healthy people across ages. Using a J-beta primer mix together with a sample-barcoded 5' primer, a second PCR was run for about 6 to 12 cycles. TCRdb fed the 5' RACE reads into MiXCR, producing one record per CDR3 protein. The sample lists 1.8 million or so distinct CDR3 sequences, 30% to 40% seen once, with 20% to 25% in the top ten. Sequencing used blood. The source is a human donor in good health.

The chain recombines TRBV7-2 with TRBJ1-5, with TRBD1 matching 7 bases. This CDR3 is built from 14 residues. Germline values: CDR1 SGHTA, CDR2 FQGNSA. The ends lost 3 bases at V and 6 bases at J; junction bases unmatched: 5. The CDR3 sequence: CASSFDRAGQPQHF. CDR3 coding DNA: TGTGCCAGCAGCTTTGACAGGGCGGGTCAGCCCCAGCATTTT.

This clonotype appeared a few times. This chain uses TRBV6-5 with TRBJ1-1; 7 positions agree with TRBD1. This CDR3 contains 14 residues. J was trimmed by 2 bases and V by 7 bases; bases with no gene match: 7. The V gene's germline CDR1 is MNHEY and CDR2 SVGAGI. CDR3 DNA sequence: TGTGCCAGCACCCCGGGACAGCTCAACACTGAAGCTTTCTTT. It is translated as CASTPGQLNTEAFF.

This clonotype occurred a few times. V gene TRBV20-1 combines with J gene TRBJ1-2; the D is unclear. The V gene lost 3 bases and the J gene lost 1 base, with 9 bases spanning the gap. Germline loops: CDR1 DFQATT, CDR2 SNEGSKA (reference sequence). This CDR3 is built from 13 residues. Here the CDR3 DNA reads TGCAGTGCTAGTGCCAGAGTTAACTATGGCTACACCTTC. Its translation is CSASARVNYGYTF.

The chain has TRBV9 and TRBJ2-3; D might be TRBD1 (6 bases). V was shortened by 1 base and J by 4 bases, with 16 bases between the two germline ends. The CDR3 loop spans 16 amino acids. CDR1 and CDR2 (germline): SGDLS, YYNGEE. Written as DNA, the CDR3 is TGTGCCAGCAGCGTAAGGGACGCCAGGGGCGCAGATACGCAGTATTTT. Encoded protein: CASSVRDARGADTQYF.

CDR3 sequence: CASSVAGEGYQQYF. The DNA for the CDR3 is TGTGCCAGCAGCGTAGCTGGGGAGGGGTATCAGCAGTACTTC. The V gene is TRBV9, the J gene TRBJ2-5, with 7 positions matching TRBD2. Trimming took 0 bases from V and 11 from J; bases not matched to a gene: 10. CDR3 size: 14 residues. Germline-derived CDR1 and CDR2 are SGDLS and YYNGEE.

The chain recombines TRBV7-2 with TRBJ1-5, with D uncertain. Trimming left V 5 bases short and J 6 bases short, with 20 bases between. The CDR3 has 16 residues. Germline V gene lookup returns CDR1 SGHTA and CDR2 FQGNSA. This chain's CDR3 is CASSPSRGLLGQPQHF. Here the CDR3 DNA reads TGTGCCAGCAGCCCAAGTCGAGGGTTACTTGGTCAGCCCCAGCATTTT.

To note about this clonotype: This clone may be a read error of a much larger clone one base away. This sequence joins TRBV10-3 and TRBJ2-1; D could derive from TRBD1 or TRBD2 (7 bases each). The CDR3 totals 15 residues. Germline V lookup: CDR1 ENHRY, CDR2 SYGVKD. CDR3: CAIGEGRGRIDEQFF. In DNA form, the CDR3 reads TGTGCCATCGGTGAAGGGAGGGGGCGTATCGATGAGCAGTTCTTC.

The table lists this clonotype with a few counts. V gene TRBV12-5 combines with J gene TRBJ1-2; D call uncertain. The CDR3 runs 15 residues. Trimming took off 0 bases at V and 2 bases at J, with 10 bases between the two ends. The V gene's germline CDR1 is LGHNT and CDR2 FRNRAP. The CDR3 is CASGLVAWENYGYTF. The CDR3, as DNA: TGTGCTAGTGGTTTGGTCGCCTGGGAAAACTATGGCTACACCTTC. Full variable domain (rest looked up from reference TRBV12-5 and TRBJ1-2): DARVTQTPRHKVTEMGQEVTMRCQPILGHNTVFWYRQTMMQGLELLAYFRNRAPLDDSGMPKDRFSAEMPDATLATLKIQPSEPRDSAVYFCASGLVAWENYGYTFGSGTRLTVV.

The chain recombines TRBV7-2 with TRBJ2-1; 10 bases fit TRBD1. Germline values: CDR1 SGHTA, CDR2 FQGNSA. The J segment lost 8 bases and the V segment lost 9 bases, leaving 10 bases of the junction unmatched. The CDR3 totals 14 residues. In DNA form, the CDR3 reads TGTGCCAGTAGAAGACAGGGGGCGATTGATGAGCAGTTCTTC. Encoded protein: CASRRQGAIDEQFF.

CDR3 nucleotide sequence: TGTGCCAGCAGTGGAACGGACAGGTTGAATTCACCCCTCCACTTT. Encoded protein: CASSGTDRLNSPLHF. The chain carries TRBV6-5 and TRBJ1-6; 7 bases map to TRBD1. V shed 5 bases, J shed 7 bases, and the junction held 8 bases outside the gene matches. CDR3 size: 15 residues. Germline CDR1 and CDR2: MNHEY and SVGAGI.

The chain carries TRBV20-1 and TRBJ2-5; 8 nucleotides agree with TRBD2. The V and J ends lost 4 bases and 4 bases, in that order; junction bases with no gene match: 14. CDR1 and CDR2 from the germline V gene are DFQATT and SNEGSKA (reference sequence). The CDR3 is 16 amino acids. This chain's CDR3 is CSATPESGGPGETQYF. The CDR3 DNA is TGCAGTGCTACCCCCGAATCGGGGGGGCCGGGAGAGACCCAGTACTTC.

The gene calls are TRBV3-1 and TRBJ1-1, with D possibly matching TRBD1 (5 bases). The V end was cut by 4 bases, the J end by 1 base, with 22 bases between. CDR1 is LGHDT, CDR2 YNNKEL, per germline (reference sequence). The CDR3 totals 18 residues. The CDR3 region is CASSPLGPRETTNTEAFF. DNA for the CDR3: TGTGCCAGCAGCCCCTTGGGGCCCAGGGAGACTACGAACACTGAAGCTTTCTTT.

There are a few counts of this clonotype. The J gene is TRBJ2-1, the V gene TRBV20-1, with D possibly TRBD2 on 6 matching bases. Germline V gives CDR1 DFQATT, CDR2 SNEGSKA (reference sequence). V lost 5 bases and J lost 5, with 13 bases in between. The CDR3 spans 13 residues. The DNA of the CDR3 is TGCAGTGCTCTAGCGCGGAGCGACAATGAGCAGTTCTTC. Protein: CSALARSDNEQFF.

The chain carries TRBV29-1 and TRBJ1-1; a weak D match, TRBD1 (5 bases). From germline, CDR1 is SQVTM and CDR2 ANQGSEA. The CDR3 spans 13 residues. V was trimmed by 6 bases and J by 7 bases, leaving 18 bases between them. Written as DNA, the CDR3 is TGCAGCGTGGCACGGGGGGGAGGAGGTGAAGCTTTCTTT. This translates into CSVARGGGGEAFF.

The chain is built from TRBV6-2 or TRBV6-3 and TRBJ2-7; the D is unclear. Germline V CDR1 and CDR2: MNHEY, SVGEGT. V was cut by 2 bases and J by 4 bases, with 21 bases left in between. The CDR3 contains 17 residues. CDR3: CASSYHPKAVSTYEQYF. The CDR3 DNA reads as TGTGCCAGCAGTTACCATCCAAAGGCCGTCAGTACTTACGAGCAGTACTTC.

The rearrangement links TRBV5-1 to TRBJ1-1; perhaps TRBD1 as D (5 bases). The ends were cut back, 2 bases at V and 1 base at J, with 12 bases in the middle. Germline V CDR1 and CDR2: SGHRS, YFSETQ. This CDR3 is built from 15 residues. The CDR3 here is CASSFTGTANTEAFF. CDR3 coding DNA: TGCGCCAGCAGCTTCACCGGGACCGCGAACACTGAAGCTTTCTTT.

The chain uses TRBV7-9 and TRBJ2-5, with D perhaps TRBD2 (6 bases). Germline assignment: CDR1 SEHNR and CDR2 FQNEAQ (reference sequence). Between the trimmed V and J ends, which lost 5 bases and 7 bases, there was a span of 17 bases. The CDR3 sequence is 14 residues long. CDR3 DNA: TGTGCCAGCAGCCCGGGACGGGGGAAAGGGACCCAGTACTTC. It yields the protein CASSPGRGKGTQYF.

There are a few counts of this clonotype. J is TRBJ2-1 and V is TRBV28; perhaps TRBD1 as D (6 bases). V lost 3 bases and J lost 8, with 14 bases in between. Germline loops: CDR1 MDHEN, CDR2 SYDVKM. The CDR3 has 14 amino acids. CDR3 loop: CASSFAKQGYEQFF. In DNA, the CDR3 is TGTGCCAGCAGTTTCGCCAAACAGGGTTATGAGCAGTTCTTC.

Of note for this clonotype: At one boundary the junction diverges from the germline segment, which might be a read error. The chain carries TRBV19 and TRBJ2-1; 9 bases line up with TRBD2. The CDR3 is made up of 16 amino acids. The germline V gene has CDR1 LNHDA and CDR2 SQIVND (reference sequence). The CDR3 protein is CASSIVSGGLYIEQFF. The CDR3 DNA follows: TGTGCCAGTAGTATAGTTAGCGGGGGCCTCTACATTGAGCAGTTCTTC. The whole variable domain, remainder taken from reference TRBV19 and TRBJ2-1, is DGGITQSPKYLFRKEGQNVTLSCEQNLNHDAMYWYRQDPGQGLRLIYYSQIVNDFQKGDIAEGYSVSREKKESFPLTVTSAQKNPTAFYLCASSIVSGGLYIEQFFGPGTRLTVL.

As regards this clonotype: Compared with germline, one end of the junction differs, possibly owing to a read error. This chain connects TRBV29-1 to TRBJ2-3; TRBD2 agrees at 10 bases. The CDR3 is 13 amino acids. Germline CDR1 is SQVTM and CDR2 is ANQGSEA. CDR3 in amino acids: CTIAGGYTDMQYF. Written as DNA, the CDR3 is TGCACTATAGCGGGGGGATACACAGATATGCAGTATTTT.

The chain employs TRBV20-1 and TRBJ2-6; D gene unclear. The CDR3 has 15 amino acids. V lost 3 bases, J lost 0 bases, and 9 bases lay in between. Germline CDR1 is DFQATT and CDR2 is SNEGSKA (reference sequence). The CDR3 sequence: CSARMSNSGANVLTF. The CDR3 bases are TGCAGTGCTAGGATGAGTAACTCTGGGGCCAACGTCCTGACTTTC.

The CDR3 nucleotides are TGTGCCAGCAGTTATGGGATGTTCGGGAAAGATACCGGGGAGCTGTTTTTT. This translates into CASSYGMFGKDTGELFF. This chain joins TRBV6-6 and TRBJ2-2, with D possibly being TRBD2 (5 bases). There are 17 residues in the CDR3. Germline-derived CDR1 and CDR2 are MNHNY and SVGAGI (reference sequence). V shed 3 bases and J shed 5 bases, with 19 bases lying between them.

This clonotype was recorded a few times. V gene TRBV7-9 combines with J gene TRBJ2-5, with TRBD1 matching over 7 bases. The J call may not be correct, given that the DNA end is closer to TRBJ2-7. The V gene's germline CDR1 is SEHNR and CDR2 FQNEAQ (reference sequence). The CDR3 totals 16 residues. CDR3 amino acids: CASSPLRTGSTYEQYF. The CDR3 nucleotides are TGTGCCAGCAGCCCCCTCCGGACAGGATCCACCTACGAGCAGTACTTC.

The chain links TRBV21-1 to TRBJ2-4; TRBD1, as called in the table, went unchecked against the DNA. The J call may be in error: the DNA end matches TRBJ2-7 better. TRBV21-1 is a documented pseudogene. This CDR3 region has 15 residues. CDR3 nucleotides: TGTGCCAGCAGCCTAGGGTACAGGGAAATCTACGAGCAGTACTTC. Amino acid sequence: CASSLGYREIYEQYF.

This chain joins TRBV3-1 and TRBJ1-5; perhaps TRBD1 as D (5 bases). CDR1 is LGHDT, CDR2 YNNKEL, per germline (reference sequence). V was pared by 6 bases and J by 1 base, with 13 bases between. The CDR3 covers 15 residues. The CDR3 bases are TGTGCCAGCAGTCCGGGGGTATGGAGCAATCAGCCCCAGCATTTT. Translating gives CASSPGVWSNQPQHF.

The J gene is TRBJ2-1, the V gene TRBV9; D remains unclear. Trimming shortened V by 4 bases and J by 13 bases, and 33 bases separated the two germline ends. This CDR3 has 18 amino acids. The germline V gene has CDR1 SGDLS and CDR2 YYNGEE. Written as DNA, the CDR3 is TGTGCCAGCAGCCTAGGGCTAGTAGAGCAGATTAACCAAGAGACCCAGTTCTTC. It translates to CASSLGLVEQINQETQFF.

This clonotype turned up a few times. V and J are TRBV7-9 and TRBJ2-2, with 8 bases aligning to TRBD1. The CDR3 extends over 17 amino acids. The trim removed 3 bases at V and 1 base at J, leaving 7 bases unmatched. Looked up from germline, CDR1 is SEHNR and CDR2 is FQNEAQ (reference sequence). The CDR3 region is CASSLIPGTGNTGELFF. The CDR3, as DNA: TGTGCCAGCAGCTTGATTCCCGGGACAGGGAACACCGGGGAGCTGTTTTTT.

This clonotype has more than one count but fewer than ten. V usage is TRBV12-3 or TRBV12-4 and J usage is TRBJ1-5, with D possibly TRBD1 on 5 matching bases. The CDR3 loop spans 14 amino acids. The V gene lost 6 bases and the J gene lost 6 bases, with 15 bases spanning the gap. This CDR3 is CASSPQGRFQPQHF. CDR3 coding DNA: TGTGCCAGCAGCCCTCAGGGAAGGTTTCAGCCCCAGCATTTT.

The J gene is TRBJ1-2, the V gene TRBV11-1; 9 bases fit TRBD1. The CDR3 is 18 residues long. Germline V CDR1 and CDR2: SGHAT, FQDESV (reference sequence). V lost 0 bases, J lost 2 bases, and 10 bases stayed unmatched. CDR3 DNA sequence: TGTGCCAGCAGCTTAGCGGATCCGGGACAGGGAAACAACTATGGCTACACCTTC. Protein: CASSLADPGQGNNYGYTF.